One and the same sample provided the 30 T cell receptor beta chains below, sequenced in a study of T cell repertoires in cytomegalovirus infection. Each CDR3 protein is one row after TCRdb ran MiXCR on the reads. Of hundreds of thousands of distinct CDR3 sequences listed, about 24% are singletons. Material: CD8+ T cells from PBMCs. These receptors were collected from a human donor in good health (CMV status not recorded). Some clones in this sample may be carry-over from other donors' samples.

Of note for this clonotype: A read error may produce the germline difference seen at one junction end. The rearrangement uses TRBV11-3 and TRBJ1-3; weak D call: TRBD1 (5 bases). This CDR3 has 13 amino acids. CDR1 is SGHNT, CDR2 YENEEA, per germline. CDR3 amino acids: CASSGDSGSTIYF. CDR3 sequence (DNA): TGTGCCAGCAGTGGGGACTCTGGAAGCACCATATATTTT.

In its sample, this clonotype was seen many times. V and J are TRBV28 and TRBJ1-2; the match to TRBD1 covers 7 bases. Germline V lookup: CDR1 MDHEN, CDR2 SYDVKM. The trim removed 3 bases at V and 2 bases at J, leaving 3 bases unmatched. CDR3 length: 14 residues. The DNA of the CDR3 is TGTGCCAGCAGTTTTGCGGGACAGAACTATGGCTACACCTTC. Protein: CASSFAGQNYGYTF.

V and J are TRBV28 and TRBJ2-5; 9 nucleotides align to TRBD1. This CDR3 is built from 15 residues. The germline V gene encodes CDR1 MDHEN and CDR2 SYDVKM. The V and J ends lost 6 bases and 1 base, in that order; junction bases with no gene match: 6. The CDR3 DNA reads TGTGCCAGCAGACCCCGACAGGGGGTCCAAGAGACCCAGTACTTC. Translated, it gives CASRPRQGVQETQYF.

This chain connects TRBV7-3 to TRBJ1-2, with D unresolved. CDR3 size: 15 residues. Between the trimmed V and J ends, which lost 2 bases and 6 bases, there was a span of 16 bases. CDR1 SGHTA and CDR2 FQGTGA come from the germline V gene. The CDR3 sequence: CASSLEVGVEDGYTF. The CDR3 nucleotides read TGTGCCAGCAGCTTAGAGGTCGGGGTGGAGGATGGCTACACCTTC.

This clonotype was counted ten times or more. The chain joins TRBV19 to TRBJ1-1; D is ambiguous. CDR1 and CDR2 (germline): LNHDA, SQIVND (reference sequence). Trimming left V 1 base short and J 4 bases short, with 7 bases between. CDR3 length: 13 residues. CDR3 coding DNA: TGTGCCAGTAGTATAGGGGTATCCACTGAAGCTTTCTTT. Translated, it gives CASSIGVSTEAFF.

The rearrangement joins TRBV29-1 to TRBJ2-3, with unresolved D. The V and J ends lost 7 bases and 2 bases respectively, with 10 bases between them. The CDR3 runs to 12 residues. CDR1 and CDR2 (germline): SQVTM, ANQGSEA. CDR3 sequence reads: CSELGFTDTQYF. As DNA, the CDR3 is TGCAGCGAGTTGGGATTCACAGATACGCAGTATTTT.

The chain is built from TRBV15 and TRBJ2-1; no definite D call. CDR1 LNHNV and CDR2 YYDKDF come from the germline V gene (reference sequence). V lost 8 bases and J lost 2, with 13 bases in between. The CDR3 totals 14 residues. The CDR3 region is CATSLGNTYNEQFF. The CDR3, as DNA: TGTGCCACCTCCCTAGGGAATACCTACAATGAGCAGTTCTTC.

In the case of this clonotype: Given a much more abundant clone one base away, this may be a read error. The CDR3 end shows no conserved phenylalanine or tryptophan, and so a read error is likely. The chain couples TRBV7-6 to TRBJ2-7, with D possibly being TRBD2 (6 bases). The length of the CDR3 is 12 residues. Trimming removed 5 bases at V and 5 bases at J, with 10 bases between. The germline gives CDR1 SGHVS, CDR2 FNYEAQ. The CDR3 region has the DNA TGTGCCAGCAGCCAGGACTACCACGAGCAGTACCTC. The encoded protein is CASSQDYHEQYL.

V gene TRBV7-9 combines with J gene TRBJ2-1, with TRBD2 matching 10 bases. The germline gives CDR1 SEHNR, CDR2 FQNEAQ (reference sequence). V lost 5 bases and J lost 5; bases outside the gene matches: 9. The CDR3 runs to 16 residues. The CDR3 DNA reads TGTGCCAGCAGCCCGCCAGGCGGACTAGCGGACAATGAGCAGTTCTTC. Translating gives CASSPPGGLADNEQFF. The whole variable domain, remainder taken from reference TRBV7-9 and TRBJ2-1, is DTGVSQNPRHKITKRGQNVTFRCDPISEHNRLYWYRQTLGQGPEFLTYFQNEAQLEKSRLLSDRFSAERPKGSFSTLEIQRTEQGDSAMYLCASSPPGGLADNEQFFGPGTRLTVL.

This clonotype has more than one count but fewer than ten. The V and J genes are TRBV12-3 or TRBV12-4 and TRBJ1-4, with D hard to call. The germline V and J ends were trimmed by 5 bases and 5 bases, with 6 bases remaining between them. This CDR3 spans 12 amino acids. CDR3 loop: CASSRANEKLFF. CDR3 sequence (DNA): TGTGCCAGCAGTCGGGCGAATGAAAAACTGTTTTTT.

This clonotype was seen at least ten times. This rearrangement joins TRBV7-6 to TRBJ2-7; possibly TRBD1 for D (5 bases). This CDR3 has 14 residues. V shed 5 bases and J shed 3 bases, with 14 bases lying between them. Per germline, CDR1 SGHVS and CDR2 FNYEAQ. CDR3 in amino acids: CASSPGLGDYEQYF. The DNA of the CDR3 is TGTGCCAGCAGCCCGGGCCTAGGGGACTACGAGCAGTACTTC.

DNA for the CDR3: TGTGCCAGCAGCGTAGCTAACAGCTACAATGAGCAGTTCTTC. Encoded protein: CASSVANSYNEQFF. The rearrangement uses TRBV9 and TRBJ2-1; D uncertain. Looked up from germline, CDR1 is SGDLS and CDR2 is YYNGEE. The CDR3 spans 14 residues. The V gene lost 0 bases and the J gene lost 3 bases, with 7 bases spanning the gap.

This clonotype was seen repeatedly, ten times or more. The gene calls are TRBV6-1 and TRBJ1-1, with TRBD1 matching 12 bases. The CDR3 loop spans 19 amino acids. V trimming: 5 bases; J trimming: 1 base; junction bases outside the gene matches: 14. Per germline, CDR1 MNHNS and CDR2 SASEGT. The CDR3 spells CASSSPGTGGLYANTEAFF. CDR3 in DNA: TGTGCCAGCAGTTCGCCCGGGACAGGGGGCCTTTATGCGAACACTGAAGCTTTCTTT.

V gene TRBV12-3 or TRBV12-4 combines with J gene TRBJ2-7; 7 nucleotides agree with TRBD2. Unmatched junction bases numbered 3, after V lost 1 base and J lost 3 bases. The CDR3 has 14 residues. The CDR3 region is CASSLVPGGYEQYF. The CDR3 bases are TGTGCCAGCAGTTTAGTCCCGGGGGGCTACGAGCAGTACTTC.

This clonotype showed up just a few times. The chain couples TRBV10-3 to TRBJ2-6; D is uncertain. CDR1 ENHRY and CDR2 SYGVKD come from the germline V gene. Trimming removed 0 bases at V and 0 bases at J, with 6 bases between. The CDR3 has 16 residues. CDR3 loop: CAISESVNSGANVLTF. The CDR3 bases are TGTGCCATCAGTGAGTCGGTGAACTCTGGGGCCAACGTCCTGACTTTC.

Concerning this clonotype itself: Just one base apart from a much larger clone, this may be a read error. The rearrangement joins TRBV7-9 to TRBJ2-1; 7 nucleotides agree with TRBD2. Germline V CDR1 and CDR2: SEHNR, FQNEAQ (reference sequence). There are 22 residues in the CDR3. In nucleotides, the CDR3 is TGTGACAGCAGCACCCCTAGGGTTTTGGCTAGCGGAGATGGAGCGGCCTACAATGAGCAGTTCTTC. This gives the protein CDSSTPRVLASGDGAAYNEQFF.

This clonotype was counted between two and nine times. The chain is built from TRBV29-1 and TRBJ2-3, with D possibly being TRBD1 (6 bases). Germline V CDR1 and CDR2: SQVTM, ANQGSEA. The CDR3 covers 14 residues. Trimming shortened V by 5 bases and J by 0 bases, and 12 bases separated the two germline ends. This CDR3 is CSVQGWESTDTQYF. CDR3 nucleotide sequence: TGCAGCGTTCAGGGGTGGGAGAGCACAGATACGCAGTATTTT.

The table lists this clonotype with a few counts. The chain couples TRBV12-5 to TRBJ1-2; the match to TRBD1 covers 11 bases. Per the germline V gene, CDR1 is LGHNT and CDR2 is FRNRAP. With 3 bases clipped from V and 8 bases from J, the junction kept 5 bases outside the gene matches. The CDR3 totals 14 residues. CDR3 sequence (DNA): TGTGCTAGTGGTTTCGGACAGGGGGCAGGAGGCTACACCTTC. Amino acid sequence: CASGFGQGAGGYTF.

This clonotype was detected many times. The chain combines TRBV11-2 with TRBJ1-1; 11 bases agree with TRBD1. Germline assignment: CDR1 SGHAT and CDR2 FQNNGV. The CDR3 has 15 residues. V shed 5 bases and J 6 bases; nucleotides not matched to a gene: 8. This CDR3 reads CASSPWDRGVSEAFF. The CDR3 DNA follows: TGTGCCAGCAGCCCCTGGGACAGGGGGGTCTCTGAAGCTTTCTTT.

CDR3 region: CATSRDVGEQFF. For the CDR3, the DNA is TGTGCCACCAGCAGAGACGTGGGGGAGCAGTTCTTC. The genes are TRBV15 and TRBJ2-1, with D hard to call. CDR1 is LNHNV, CDR2 YYDKDF, per germline (reference sequence). The CDR3 has 12 residues. Trimming shortened V by 0 bases and J by 10 bases, and 7 bases separated the two germline ends.

This clonotype was found many times. V gene TRBV12-3 or TRBV12-4 combines with J gene TRBJ1-1, with TRBD1 matching 7 bases. The CDR3 totals 15 residues. V lost 5 bases, J lost 1 base, and 7 bases stayed unmatched. The CDR3 bases are TGTGCCAGCAGTCGTCCGGGACAGACGAACACTGAAGCTTTCTTT. Protein: CASSRPGQTNTEAFF.

This clonotype was recorded at least ten times. One junction end disagrees with the germline gene, perhaps due to a read error. This chain links TRBV7-7 with TRBJ2-2; D gene ambiguous. CDR3 length: 12 residues. Germline-derived CDR1 and CDR2 are SSHAT and FNYEAQ (reference sequence). Written as DNA, the CDR3 is TGTGCTAGCAGCCCAGACGGCGGGGAGCTGTTTTTT. It specifies CASSPDGGELFF.

The V and J genes are TRBV2 and TRBJ1-1, with TRBD1 as a possible D gene (5 bases). Deletions cut 10 bases from V and 5 bases from J, with 14 bases between. The CDR3 extends over 12 amino acids. Germline V CDR1 and CDR2: SNHLY, FYNNEI. CDR3 loop: CAKVDSKTEAFF. The CDR3 bases are TGTGCCAAAGTCGACAGTAAAACTGAAGCTTTCTTT.

This chain links TRBV7-8 with TRBJ1-5; D gene ambiguous. CDR3 size: 16 residues. V lost 1 base, J lost 0 bases, and 10 bases lay in between. Germline CDR1 SGHVS, CDR2 FQNEAQ. CDR3 nucleotides: TGTGCCAGCAGCTTAGATGGACGGAATAGCAATCAGCCCCAGCATTTT. This translates into CASSLDGRNSNQPQHF.

This clonotype was seen a few times. V is TRBV11-2 and J is TRBJ2-6, with D unclear. V was clipped by 2 bases and J by 0 bases, with 8 bases between them. The CDR3 spans 16 residues. CDR1 and CDR2 from the germline V gene are SGHAT and FQNNGV. The CDR3 DNA sequence: TGTGCCAGCAGCTTAAACCAATTCTCTGGGGCCAACGTCCTGACTTTC. It translates to CASSLNQFSGANVLTF.

The chain uses TRBV12-3 or TRBV12-4 and TRBJ2-7; unclear D gene. V dropped 8 bases and J dropped 7 bases, with 12 bases sitting between them. This CDR3 is built from 11 residues. CDR3 nucleotide sequence: TGTGCCAGCCTTCGGGCTGGGGAGCAGTACTTC. Translated: CASLRAGEQYF.

The chain links TRBV5-5 to TRBJ2-7; 7 positions agree with TRBD1. With V trimmed by 1 base and J by 2 bases, 3 bases remained unmatched. The CDR3 runs to 14 residues. CDR1 and CDR2 (germline): SGHKS, YYEKEE (reference sequence). As DNA, the CDR3 is TGTGCCAGCAGCTTGCTACAGGGGACCTACGAGCAGTACGTC. Translating it yields CASSLLQGTYEQYV.

J is TRBJ2-1 and V is TRBV27; D possibly corresponds to TRBD1 (6 bases). The germline V gene has CDR1 MNHEY and CDR2 SMNVEV (reference sequence). The length of the CDR3 is 15 residues. The ends were cut back, 4 bases at V and 9 bases at J, with 19 bases in the middle. DNA for the CDR3: TGTGCCAGCAGTTCCCCCTTGCAGGGGTTCTTTGAGCAGTTCTTC. Protein: CASSSPLQGFFEQFF.

This clonotype showed up many times. The rearrangement links TRBV28 to TRBJ2-1; D is undetermined. CDR1 and CDR2 from the germline V gene are MDHEN and SYDVKM. V was shortened by 4 bases and J by 7 bases, with 8 bases between the two germline ends. CDR3 size: 12 residues. This CDR3 reads CASSSGRNEQFF. The CDR3 region has the DNA TGTGCCAGCAGTTCTGGTAGGAATGAGCAGTTCTTC.

This clonotype occurred many times. This rearrangement joins TRBV28 to TRBJ2-3; either TRBD1 or TRBD2 may supply D (5 bases each). V lost 2 bases, J lost 1 base, and 10 bases lay in between. The CDR3 is 15 amino acids. Germline V gene data show CDR1 as MDHEN and CDR2 as SYDVKM. The CDR3 DNA follows: TGTGCCAGCAGTTTAGCGTCGGGGCGCACAGATACGCAGTATTTT. Encoded protein: CASSLASGRTDTQYF.